One and the same sample provided the 8 T cell receptor beta chains below, sequenced in a study of shared clonotypes between healthy human individuals. The repertoire was sequenced with immunoSEQ multiplex PCR; TCRdb's copy has only in-frame clones and lacks some. The table includes under 1,100,000 clones, around 75% detected once. The sequencing sample was made of memory CD4+ T cells sorted from blood. Subset indicated: CD45RA-negative fraction. The receptors shown here come from a man aged 18 to 30 in good health.

The chain employs TRBV6-1 and TRBJ2-5; 7 bases agree with TRBD1. V shed 5 bases, J shed 5 bases, and the junction held 8 bases outside the gene matches. The CDR3 is 14 amino acids. The germline V gene encodes CDR1 MNHNS and CDR2 SASEGT. The CDR3 region has the DNA TGTGCCAGCAGTCCCAGAGGGGGCAGCGAGACCCAGTACTTC. It encodes CASSPRGGSETQYF.

This rearrangement joins TRBV2 to TRBJ2-1, with TRBD2 matching over 8 bases. This CDR3 has 18 residues. Per the germline V gene, CDR1 is SNHLY and CDR2 is FYNNEI. Trimming removed 9 bases from V and 7 bases from J; junction bases left unmatched: 23. For the CDR3, the DNA is TGTGCCAGACGCCTCGCAGGAGGAGCGGGAGTGGCCCGAAATGAGCAGTTCTTC. Amino acids: CARRLAGGAGVARNEQFF.

This clone was observed at least ten times. The rearrangement links TRBV19 to TRBJ2-2; TRBD1 matches at 9 bases. Germline CDR1 reads LNHDA; CDR2 reads SQIVND (reference sequence). CDR3 length: 16 residues. V lost 4 bases, J lost 5 bases, and 8 bases stayed unmatched. The CDR3 DNA sequence: TGTGCCAGTAGTAACTACCGGGACAGGGTGACCGGGGAGCTGTTTTTT. This gives the protein CASSNYRDRVTGELFF.

The V call is TRBV15, the J call TRBJ2-2, with a weak D call TRBD2 (6 bases). There are 14 residues in the CDR3. Germline CDR1 and CDR2: LNHNV and YYDKDF (reference sequence). V was clipped by 1 base and J by 6 bases, with 9 bases between them. CDR3 sequence (DNA): TGTGCCACCAGCAGAGCTGGGGGGTCCGGGGAGCTGTTTTTT. Translated, it gives CATSRAGGSGELFF.

The chain links TRBV12-5 to TRBJ2-7; 14 bases match TRBD2. The V segment lost 0 bases and the J segment 4 bases; nucleotides outside the gene matches: 2. Germline CDR1 reads LGHNT; CDR2 reads FRNRAP. The CDR3 sequence is 16 residues long. The CDR3 protein is CASGLVGTSGSYEQYF. The CDR3 nucleotides are TGTGCTAGTGGTTTGGTAGGGACTAGCGGGAGTTACGAGCAGTACTTC.

This clone has only one observation. The rearrangement links TRBV10-3 to TRBJ1-6, with TRBD1 matching over 7 bases. The CDR3 covers 12 residues. After removal of 9 bases from V and 10 bases from J, the junction contained 6 bases not matched to a gene. The V gene's germline CDR1 is ENHRY and CDR2 SYGVKD. CDR3 DNA: TGTGCCATTCAGGGGGGGGGCTCACCCCTCCACTTT. Encoded protein: CAIQGGGSPLHF.

This chain joins TRBV19 and TRBJ1-1, with D maybe TRBD1 (6 bases). Germline assignment: CDR1 LNHDA and CDR2 SQIVND (reference sequence). The CDR3 is 14 amino acids. V lost 10 bases, J lost 0 bases, and 15 bases lay in between. The chain's CDR3 is CATRHRELNTEAFF. In nucleotides, the CDR3 is TGTGCCACCAGACACAGGGAGTTGAACACTGAAGCTTTCTTT.

The chain combines TRBV30 with TRBJ1-4; D might be TRBD1 (5 bases). CDR1 GTSNPN and CDR2 SVGIG come from the germline V gene (reference sequence). CDR3 length equals 16 residues. Trimming stripped 3 bases from V and 7 bases from J, with 21 bases between. This CDR3 is CAWSESSRALGEKLFF. The CDR3 bases are TGTGCCTGGAGCGAATCCTCCAGGGCCCTTGGTGAAAAACTGTTTTTT.